Presented here are 28 T cell receptor beta chains from one specimen sequenced in a study of T-cell reconstitution after alpha-beta-depleted transplantation in children. The TCRbeta library incorporated unique molecular identifiers. TCRdb analysed the PCR reads with MiXCR anew, one entry per CDR3 protein. The sample shows tens of thousands of distinct CDR3 sequences, over 4.5% of them seen only once. Specimen: PBMCs, mostly from graft donor cells, collected 180 days after TCRalphabeta/CD19-depleted stem cell transplant. These receptors were collected from a boy younger than two who had a stem cell transplant for acute myeloid leukemia, so the T cells may come from the graft donor.

V and J are TRBV7-9 and TRBJ1-6, with unresolved D. The CDR3 is 9 residues long. V lost 11 bases and J lost 8, with 4 bases in between. Germline V CDR1 and CDR2: SEHNR, FQNEAQ (reference sequence). The CDR3: CAGDSPLHF. In DNA form, the CDR3 reads TGTGCCGGAGATTCACCCCTCCACTTT.

There are many counts of this clonotype. The gene calls are TRBV7-8 and TRBJ2-7; 10 positions match TRBD1. The V and J ends lost 5 bases and 12 bases, in that order; junction bases with no gene match: 13. CDR3 size: 14 residues. Per the germline V gene, CDR1 is SGHVS and CDR2 is FQNEAQ. The CDR3 spells CASSTGTGAPEWYV. CDR3 bases: TGTGCCAGCAGCACAGGGACAGGGGCCCCTGAGTGGTACGTC.

This clonotype was recorded at least ten times. This rearrangement joins TRBV12-3 or TRBV12-4 to TRBJ1-3, with D uncertain. V lost 5 bases to trimming and J lost 1 base, with 9 bases between them. This CDR3 is built from 14 residues. DNA for the CDR3: TGTGCCAGCAGTCCTCAGGCGTCTGGAAACACCATATATTTT. This translates into CASSPQASGNTIYF.

The rearrangement uses TRBV12-3 or TRBV12-4 and TRBJ2-6; D not resolved. The CDR3 spans 16 residues. Trimming stripped 6 bases from V and 4 bases from J, with 16 bases between. CDR3 in amino acids: CASRLDRIRGANVLTF. Here the CDR3 DNA reads TGTGCCAGCAGGCTAGACCGGATCCGGGGGGCCAACGTCCTGACTTTC.

This clonotype was counted at least ten times. The rearrangement joins TRBV7-2 to TRBJ2-7; no clear D. The CDR3 covers 15 residues. CDR1 is SGHTA and CDR2 is FQGNSA in the germline V gene. V shed 3 bases and J shed 2 bases, with 14 bases lying between them. The CDR3 DNA sequence: TGTGCCAGCAGCTTCCCCTTACGTTATGCCTACGAGCAGTACTTC. This sequence encodes CASSFPLRYAYEQYF.

This clonotype was counted at least ten times. The chain employs TRBV23-1 and TRBJ2-3; perhaps TRBD2 as D (6 bases). TRBV23-1 is identified as an open reading frame with a role that is uncertain. The CDR3 is 15 residues long. The V and J ends lost 0 bases and 4 bases respectively, with 11 bases between them. CDR3 coding DNA: TGCGCCAGCAGTCAATCGGGGAGCGGGTCAGATACGCAGTATTTT. Translated: CASSQSGSGSDTQYF.

This clonotype came up many times. V is TRBV20-1 and J is TRBJ2-5, with a possible D match to TRBD1 (6 bases). Germline V CDR1 and CDR2: DFQATT, SNEGSKA (reference sequence). The CDR3 consists of 14 residues. The V end lost 3 bases, the J end lost 4 bases, and 15 bases lay between the germline ends. The CDR3 DNA reads TGCAGTGCTAGCCACAGGGACCGCGGAGAGACCCAGTACTTC. This translates into CSASHRDRGETQYF.

This clonotype was observed many times. V gene TRBV5-1 combines with J gene TRBJ2-1; TRBD2 agrees at 8 bases. The CDR3 covers 14 residues. J was trimmed by 7 bases and V by 6 bases; bases with no gene match: 9. Germline assignment: CDR1 SGHRS and CDR2 YFSETQ. CDR3: CASKTAGAGNEQFF. DNA of the CDR3: TGCGCCAGCAAAACAGCGGGGGCGGGGAATGAGCAGTTCTTC.

This clonotype was observed at least ten times. The CDR3 region has the DNA TGCAGCGTGGTCCCAGGGACAGGGAACACTGAAGCTTTCTTT. The encoded protein is CSVVPGTGNTEAFF. The V and J genes are TRBV29-1 and TRBJ1-1, with 8 nucleotides matching TRBD1. There are 14 residues in the CDR3. V was pared by 6 bases and J by 1 base, with 7 bases of the junction left unmatched. Germline CDR1 SQVTM, CDR2 ANQGSEA. Full variable domain (remainder filled in from reference TRBV29-1 and TRBJ1-1): SAVISQKPSRDICQRGTSLTIQCQVDSQVTMMFWYRQQPGQSLTLIATANQGSEATYESGFVIDKFPISRPNLTFSTLTVSNMSPEDSSIYLCSVVPGTGNTEAFFGQGTRLTVV.

The chain combines TRBV13 with TRBJ2-7; D is perhaps TRBD1 or TRBD2 (5 bases each). Germline-derived CDR1 and CDR2 are PRHDT and FYEKMQ (reference sequence). Deletions cut 5 bases from V and 6 bases from J, with 11 bases between. The CDR3 covers 12 residues. CDR3: CASSTGTFEQYF. The CDR3 bases are TGTGCCAGCAGCACCGGGACCTTCGAGCAGTACTTC.

The chain joins TRBV5-5 to TRBJ2-7; no firm D call. The germline V gene has CDR1 SGHKS and CDR2 YYEKEE (reference sequence). The CDR3 is 14 amino acids. Trimming removed 2 bases at V and 3 bases at J, with 12 bases between. The CDR3 DNA is TGTGCCAGCAGCTTTGGGCTCCTCTGCTACGAGCAGTACGTC. Encoded protein: CASSFGLLCYEQYV.

This clonotype appeared many times. In nucleotides, the CDR3 is TGTGCCTGGACTGACCGGGACAGGATTTTTTCCTACGAGCAGTACTTC. Its protein is CAWTDRDRIFSYEQYF. The V and J genes are TRBV30 and TRBJ2-7; 8 bases match TRBD1. The CDR3 spans 16 residues. J was trimmed by 1 base and V by 4 bases; bases with no gene match: 12. Germline V lookup: CDR1 GTSNPN, CDR2 SVGIG (reference sequence).

This clonotype was counted ten times or more. The chain is built from TRBV20-1 and TRBJ2-1; 10 nucleotides align to TRBD2. CDR1 and CDR2 (germline): DFQATT, SNEGSKA (reference sequence). The ends lost 0 bases at V and 4 bases at J; junction bases unmatched: 12. CDR3 length equals 18 residues. The CDR3, as DNA: TGCAGTGCTAGAGATATGGGTAGCGGGGGGACTATTTACAATGAGCAGTTCTTC. Protein product: CSARDMGSGGTIYNEQFF.

This clonotype was counted ten times or more. The chain joins TRBV4-3 to TRBJ2-3; 9 positions match TRBD2. Germline values: CDR1 LGHNA, CDR2 YSLEER. After removal of 0 bases from V and 5 bases from J, the junction contained 18 bases not matched to a gene. The CDR3 is 20 residues long. The CDR3 coding sequence is TGCGCCAGCAGCCAAGATCGAATCGGGCGGGGGGGCCTTGTATTAGATACGCAGTATTTT. It encodes CASSQDRIGRGGLVLDTQYF.

At least ten counts were recorded for this clonotype. The chain joins TRBV18 to TRBJ2-7, with D unclear. Germline V gene data show CDR1 as KGHSH and CDR2 as LQKENI. This CDR3 contains 15 residues. Trimming took off 2 bases at V and 3 bases at J, with 14 bases between the two ends. As DNA, the CDR3 is TGTGCCAGCTCACCAAACGGCCTTACTAACTACGAGCAGTACTTC. It translates to CASSPNGLTNYEQYF.

This clonotype was found many times. This chain joins TRBV7-8 and TRBJ2-1; TRBD2 matches 8 bases. Germline CDR1 reads SGHVS; CDR2 reads FQNEAQ. The CDR3 totals 16 residues. V lost 7 bases and J lost 9; bases outside the gene matches: 17. As DNA, the CDR3 is TGTGCCAGCAAACGACATTTCGGCCTAGCGGGTAGTGAGCAGTTCTTC. Amino acids: CASKRHFGLAGSEQFF.

This clonotype has at least ten counts. The chain employs TRBV5-4 and TRBJ2-5; D unclear. V was pared by 0 bases and J by 1 base, with 4 bases between. This CDR3 is built from 13 residues. Germline assignment: CDR1 SGHNT and CDR2 YYREEE (reference sequence). DNA of the CDR3: TGTGCCAGCAGCTTGGATGGCCAAGAGACCCAGTACTTC. Translating it yields CASSLDGQETQYF.

This clonotype was counted at least ten times. This sequence joins TRBV5-1 and TRBJ2-2; weak D call: TRBD1 (5 bases). V was shortened by 1 base and J by 7 bases, with 8 bases between the two germline ends. Germline V lookup: CDR1 SGHRS, CDR2 YFSETQ. The CDR3 is made up of 13 amino acids. CDR3 in DNA: TGCGCCAGCAGCTTGCAGGGTGGCGGGGAGCTGTTTTTT. The encoded protein is CASSLQGGGELFF.

This clonotype has a count of ten or more. The V and J genes are TRBV27 and TRBJ2-2; 7 bases agree with TRBD2. This CDR3 comprises 16 residues. Germline V gene sequence: CDR1 MNHEY, CDR2 SMNVEV (reference sequence). J gave up 5 bases and V 3 bases, and 9 bases lay outside the gene matches. CDR3 protein: CASSFGGGGLTGELFF. The CDR3 DNA is TGTGCCAGCAGTTTTGGGGGGGGGGGACTAACCGGGGAGCTGTTTTTT.

In its sample, this clonotype was seen many times. V gene TRBV29-1 combines with J gene TRBJ1-2, with D perhaps TRBD1 (6 bases). The germline V gene has CDR1 SQVTM and CDR2 ANQGSEA. The CDR3 consists of 14 residues. The ends were cut back, 0 bases at V and 4 bases at J, with 12 bases in the middle. The CDR3 is CSVEDRRGTYGYTF. The CDR3 DNA follows: TGCAGCGTTGAAGATCGCAGGGGAACCTATGGCTACACCTTC.

This clonotype was counted many times. V is TRBV30 and J is TRBJ2-3; the match to TRBD1 covers 8 bases. Germline V lookup: CDR1 GTSNPN, CDR2 SVGIG (reference sequence). This CDR3 has 14 amino acids. Trimming cost V 6 bases and J 0 bases; bases outside gene matches: 5. CDR3 coding DNA: TGTGCCTGCCCAGGGGGCCCAAGCACAGATACGCAGTATTTT. It is translated as CACPGGPSTDTQYF.

This clonotype has at least ten counts. This chain uses TRBV5-1 with TRBJ2-5; no reliable D call. Germline values: CDR1 SGHRS, CDR2 YFSETQ. V dropped 0 bases and J dropped 5 bases, with 8 bases sitting between them. The CDR3 is made up of 13 amino acids. The DNA of the CDR3 is TGCGCCAGCAGCTTGGACACGCAGGAGACCCAGTACTTC. Residues: CASSLDTQETQYF.

This clonotype was detected a few times. The V gene is TRBV7-8, the J gene TRBJ2-7; D possibly uses TRBD1 or TRBD2 (6 bases each). This CDR3 has 16 amino acids. CDR1 and CDR2 from the germline V gene are SGHVS and FQNEAQ. V was cut by 1 base and J by 5 bases, with 18 bases left in between. As DNA, the CDR3 is TGTGCCAGCAGCTTAGTACCATGGGGGGCCAATGACGAGCAGTACGTC. Protein: CASSLVPWGANDEQYV.

This clonotype came up many times. Here the CDR3 reads CASSWDRGDQPQHF. CDR3 DNA: TGTGCCAGCAGCTGGGACAGAGGTGACCAGCCCCAGCATTTT. The genes are TRBV5-5 and TRBJ1-5, with 7 bases identical to TRBD1. Trimming removed 3 bases from V and 7 bases from J; junction bases left unmatched: 7. This CDR3 has 14 residues. CDR1 and CDR2 (germline): SGHKS, YYEKEE (reference sequence).

This clonotype was seen at least ten times. The chain recombines TRBV7-2 with TRBJ2-7; D ambiguous. There are 12 residues in the CDR3. The V gene lost 8 bases and the J gene lost 4 bases, with 12 bases spanning the gap. The germline gives CDR1 SGHTA, CDR2 FQGNSA. DNA of the CDR3: TGTGCCAGCGCGGACGGCTGGTACGAGCAGTACTTC. Translating gives CASADGWYEQYF.

This clonotype was picked up many times. V usage is TRBV28 and J usage is TRBJ2-7; 7 bases align to TRBD1. The trim removed 6 bases at V and 4 bases at J, leaving 15 bases unmatched. The CDR3 length is 16 residues. The V gene's germline CDR1 is MDHEN and CDR2 SYDVKM. The CDR3 sequence is CASSIFAGTAYYEQYV. CDR3 sequence (DNA): TGTGCCAGCAGCATCTTTGCCGGGACAGCCTATTACGAGCAGTACGTC.

In its sample, this clonotype was seen many times. This chain connects TRBV5-1 to TRBJ1-5; a possible D gene is TRBD1 (5 bases). Germline V CDR1 and CDR2: SGHRS, YFSETQ. Trimming took off 0 bases at V and 0 bases at J, with 7 bases between the two ends. The CDR3 sequence is 15 residues long. The CDR3 DNA reads as TGCGCCAGCAGCTTGGGGGGCCATAGCAATCAGCCCCAGCATTTT. It is translated as CASSLGGHSNQPQHF.

The sample holds many counts of this clonotype. V and J are TRBV6-5 and TRBJ1-1; 8 bases fit TRBD1. The CDR3 covers 15 residues. V lost 2 bases to trimming and J lost 10 bases; unmatched junction nucleotides: 12. Per germline, CDR1 MNHEY and CDR2 SVGAGI. DNA of the CDR3: TGTGCCAGCAGTTACAGCGGGACAGGAACTCATGGAGCTTTCTTT. It specifies CASSYSGTGTHGAFF.